Below, 27 T cell receptor beta chains from the same sample are listed, as sequenced in a study of cytomegalovirus exposure and HLA in healthy donors. 13 Jbeta primers and 60 Vbeta primers were used for the PCR. Generated by immunoSEQ multiplex PCR, the TCRdb table keeps only in-frame clones and is missing some. The profile shows 150,000 to 200,000 clones, roughly 73% of them singletons. The sequencing sample was made of PBMCs. The receptors shown here come from a woman between 40 and 55 years old in good health and CMV-seropositive.

The chain carries TRBV6-5 and TRBJ1-1; perhaps TRBD1 as D (6 bases). The V and J ends lost 6 bases and 7 bases respectively, with 15 bases between them. Germline V gene sequence: CDR1 MNHEY, CDR2 SVGAGI. CDR3 length: 13 residues. CDR3 sequence reads: CASRLDSRFEAFF. In nucleotides, the CDR3 is TGTGCCAGCAGGCTGGACAGTAGATTTGAAGCTTTCTTT.

This clone was recorded a few times. The rearrangement uses TRBV7-3 and TRBJ1-3, with TRBD1 as a possible D gene (5 bases). Trimming removed 1 base from V and 0 bases from J, with 13 bases in between. Germline lookup yields CDR1 SGHTA and CDR2 FQGTGA. The CDR3 has 17 amino acids. The CDR3: CASSLRGVRRSGNTIYF. The DNA of the CDR3 is TGTGCCAGCAGCTTAAGGGGGGTGAGGCGCTCTGGAAACACCATATATTTT.

This clone was found a few times. The DNA for the CDR3 is TGTGCCAGCAGCCACCTCTCGCGGGGAACCGGGGAGCTGTTTTTT. It is translated as CASSHLSRGTGELFF. The J gene is TRBJ2-2, the V gene TRBV7-2; maybe TRBD2 (6 bases). V dropped 5 bases and J dropped 5 bases, with 15 bases sitting between them. The CDR3 spans 15 residues. Germline V lookup: CDR1 SGHTA, CDR2 FQGNSA.

This chain uses TRBV29-1 with TRBJ1-1, with D perhaps matching TRBD1 (6 bases). The CDR3 is 12 residues long. The V gene's germline CDR1 is SQVTM and CDR2 ANQGSEA. V lost 5 bases and J lost 3, with 10 bases in between. This chain's CDR3 is CSVQDRDTEAFF. For the CDR3, the DNA is TGCAGCGTTCAGGACAGAGACACTGAAGCTTTCTTT. The full variable domain, its missing parts supplied by reference TRBV29-1 and TRBJ1-1, is SAVISQKPSRDICQRGTSLTIQCQVDSQVTMMFWYRQQPGQSLTLIATANQGSEATYESGFVIDKFPISRPNLTFSTLTVSNMSPEDSSIYLCSVQDRDTEAFFGQGTRLTVV.

This clone appeared a few times. V is TRBV18 and J is TRBJ2-3, with a possible D match to TRBD2 (5 bases). V dropped 3 bases and J dropped 0 bases, with 16 bases sitting between them. Germline V gene sequence: CDR1 KGHSH, CDR2 LQKENI. The CDR3 has 17 residues. This chain's CDR3 is CASSPPRRAASTDTQYF. The CDR3 DNA sequence: TGTGCCAGCTCACCCCCCCGAAGAGCGGCTAGCACAGATACGCAGTATTTT.

The chain has TRBV28 and TRBJ2-7; D remains unclear. Germline assignment: CDR1 MDHEN and CDR2 SYDVKM. CDR3 length equals 12 residues. The germline V and J ends were trimmed by 7 bases and 3 bases, with 10 bases remaining between them. The CDR3 nucleotides read TGTGCCAGCACCTCTTCCTTCTACGAGCAGTACTTC. Amino acids: CASTSSFYEQYF.

The genes are TRBV6-5 and TRBJ2-5, with 7 positions matching TRBD1. CDR1 and CDR2 from the germline V gene are MNHEY and SVGAGI. This CDR3 spans 13 amino acids. V lost 9 bases, J lost 2 bases, and 6 bases stayed unmatched. CDR3: CARYMTGQETQYF. The CDR3 nucleotides read TGTGCCAGGTACATGACAGGGCAAGAGACCCAGTACTTC.

This clone appeared a few times. The chain is built from TRBV18 and TRBJ1-1; possible D gene TRBD1, 5 bases. V shed 4 bases and J shed 1 base, with 10 bases lying between them. The CDR3 loop spans 14 amino acids. Looked up from germline, CDR1 is KGHSH and CDR2 is LQKENI. CDR3 region: CASSQQVRNTEAFF. The CDR3, as DNA: TGTGCCAGCTCACAACAGGTGAGGAACACTGAAGCTTTCTTT. Filled out from reference TRBV18 and TRBJ1-1, the complete variable domain reads NAGVMQNPRHLVRRRGQEARLRCSPMKGHSHVYWYRQLPEEGLKFMVYLQKENIIDESGMPKERFSAEFPKEGPSILRIQQVVRGDSAAYFCASSQQVRNTEAFFGQGTRLTVV.

The chain carries TRBV4-1 and TRBJ1-2, with D unclear. V was cut by 1 base and J by 5 bases, with 11 bases left in between. CDR3 size: 14 residues. CDR1 and CDR2 (germline): MGHRA, YSYEKL. The CDR3 loop is CASSQAAADYGYTF. In DNA, the CDR3 is TGCGCCAGCAGCCAAGCCGCCGCGGATTATGGCTACACCTTC.

The J gene is TRBJ2-2, the V gene TRBV5-6; 10 nucleotides align to TRBD2. CDR1 is SGHDT, CDR2 YYEEEE, per germline. V dropped 1 base and J dropped 2; count of bases not matched to a gene: 5. The length of the CDR3 is 17 residues. In DNA, the CDR3 is TGTGCCAGCAGCTTGAGGACTAGCGGAGTCAACACCGGGGAGCTGTTTTTT. Protein sequence: CASSLRTSGVNTGELFF.

Here the CDR3 DNA reads TGTGCCAGCAGCTCCCCCGGGGCTAGCGGATCATACGAGCAGTACTTC. As protein: CASSSPGASGSYEQYF. The J gene is TRBJ2-7, the V gene TRBV5-4; 7 bases fit TRBD2. The junction had 13 bases not matched to a gene; V was cut back by 3 bases and J by 4 bases. The CDR3 is 16 residues long. Germline values: CDR1 SGHNT, CDR2 YYREEE (reference sequence).

Of note for this clone: Other DNA sequences in the sample encode the same CDR3. This chain links TRBV19 with TRBJ2-5; the D gene is possibly TRBD2 (6 bases). Per germline, CDR1 LNHDA and CDR2 SQIVND (reference sequence). Trimming shortened V by 3 bases and J by 4 bases, and 6 bases separated the two germline ends. This CDR3 is built from 12 residues. CDR3 region: CASSMGGETQYF. CDR3 DNA: TGTGCCAGTAGTATGGGAGGAGAGACCCAGTACTTC.

This rearrangement joins TRBV6-1 to TRBJ1-3; 7 bases are shared with TRBD1. Losses at the gene ends were 5 bases for V and 4 bases for J; bases not matched to a gene: 8. There are 15 residues in the CDR3. Germline lookup yields CDR1 MNHNS and CDR2 SASEGT. The CDR3 here is CASSREGAGGNTIYF. In DNA form, the CDR3 reads TGTGCCAGCAGTCGAGAGGGGGCAGGAGGAAACACCATATATTTT.

J is TRBJ2-5 and V is TRBV6-6; 8 nucleotides align to TRBD2. Germline V lookup: CDR1 MNHNY, CDR2 SVGAGI (reference sequence). The CDR3 runs to 12 residues. J was trimmed by 4 bases and V by 10 bases; bases with no gene match: 5. The CDR3: CATNGGGETQYF. In nucleotides, the CDR3 is TGTGCCACCAACGGGGGGGGAGAGACCCAGTACTTC.

This clone was seen more than once but under ten times. V is TRBV28 and J is TRBJ2-5, with 9 bases that match TRBD2. From germline, CDR1 is MDHEN and CDR2 SYDVKM. The V and J ends lost 8 bases and 6 bases, in that order; junction bases with no gene match: 10. This CDR3 has 14 residues. CDR3 nucleotide sequence: TGTGCCAGCGGCCCGGCGGGGGGGGGACAGACCCAGTACTTC. Residues: CASGPAGGGQTQYF.

The V call is TRBV6-5, the J call TRBJ1-2, with D unclear. Trimming shortened V by 5 bases and J by 9 bases, and 13 bases separated the two germline ends. Germline CDR1 MNHEY, CDR2 SVGAGI. The CDR3 is made up of 12 amino acids. CDR3 nucleotide sequence: TGTGCCAGCAGTGCATACTCTAGGCGCTACACCTTC. It specifies CASSAYSRRYTF.

The CDR3 sequence is CASSLGAPSLGEKLFF. The CDR3 bases are TGTGCCAGCAGCTTAGGCGCCCCATCCCTCGGTGAAAAACTGTTTTTT. This chain links TRBV7-9 with TRBJ1-4; no clear D gene. V was clipped by 1 base and J by 7 bases, with 16 bases between them. Germline loops: CDR1 SEHNR, CDR2 FQNEAQ (reference sequence). The CDR3 extends over 16 amino acids.

The rearrangement joins TRBV18 to TRBJ1-5; unclear D gene. The CDR3 runs 14 residues. CDR1 and CDR2 (germline): KGHSH, LQKENI. V was shortened by 8 bases and J by 1 base, with 12 bases between the two germline ends. This CDR3 is CASDVSGSNQPQHF. For the CDR3, the DNA is TGTGCCAGCGACGTTTCGGGGAGCAATCAGCCCCAGCATTTT.

The genes are TRBV7-3 and TRBJ2-3; 16 nucleotides align to TRBD2. V dropped 5 bases and J dropped 2; count of bases not matched to a gene: 7. CDR1 and CDR2 from the germline V gene are SGHTA and FQGTGA. CDR3 length: 18 amino acids. The CDR3 is CASSPRGTSGRATDTQYF. CDR3 DNA sequence: TGTGCCAGCAGCCCTAGAGGGACTAGCGGGAGGGCCACAGATACGCAGTATTTT.

This clone was seen a single time. The chain has TRBV7-2 and TRBJ1-1; D is uncertain. CDR1 is SGHTA, CDR2 FQGNSA, per germline. V shed 2 bases and J shed 4 bases, with 14 bases lying between them. The CDR3 consists of 15 residues. CDR3 DNA: TGTGCCAGCAGCTTAAATTCCGGGGAGGGCACTGAAGCTTTCTTT. It yields the protein CASSLNSGEGTEAFF.

The V gene is TRBV5-4, the J gene TRBJ1-1, with D perhaps matching TRBD1 (5 bases). Germline CDR1 reads SGHNT; CDR2 reads YYREEE (reference sequence). The CDR3 covers 17 residues. The V and J ends lost 2 bases and 0 bases respectively, with 17 bases between them. The CDR3 region has the DNA TGTGCCAGCAGCTTAATCGGGGGGTGGAGTATGAACACTGAAGCTTTCTTT. It codes for CASSLIGGWSMNTEAFF.

CDR3 sequence (DNA): TGTGCCAGCAGTTTATTCAGTGGGAGGGGAGGGTACGAGCAGTACTTC. Protein: CASSLFSGRGGYEQYF. The chain is built from TRBV27 and TRBJ2-7, with 7 bases lining up with TRBD2. The length of the CDR3 is 16 residues. In germline, CDR1 is MNHEY, CDR2 SMNVEV (reference sequence). Losses at the gene ends were 1 base for V and 4 bases for J; bases not matched to a gene: 10.

V gene TRBV18 combines with J gene TRBJ1-3, with a weak D call TRBD1 (6 bases). Looked up from germline, CDR1 is KGHSH and CDR2 is LQKENI. This CDR3 is 14 amino acids long. V lost 4 bases and J 7 bases, leaving 14 bases between the germline ends. The CDR3 here is CASSQQGRGNTIYF. The CDR3, as DNA: TGTGCCAGCTCACAACAGGGTCGGGGTAACACCATATATTTT.

CDR3 DNA: TGTGCCAGCAGCCGTGGAGGGTGGGGTCCTGACAATGAGCAGTTCTTC. Its protein product is CASSRGGWGPDNEQFF. V is TRBV7-6 and J is TRBJ2-1; D possibly corresponds to TRBD2 (6 bases). The CDR3 covers 16 residues. Germline loops: CDR1 SGHVS, CDR2 FNYEAQ. V dropped 5 bases and J dropped 5 bases, with 19 bases sitting between them.

This rearrangement joins TRBV7-2 to TRBJ2-2; 10 bases are a match to TRBD2. The J segment lost 2 bases and the V segment lost 6 bases, leaving 6 bases of the junction unmatched. CDR3 length: 16 amino acids. Germline loops: CDR1 SGHTA, CDR2 FQGNSA. CDR3 nucleotides: TGTGCCAGCAGACGCCCTAGCGGGAGAAACACCGGGGAGCTGTTTTTT. Protein sequence: CASRRPSGRNTGELFF. The full variable domain, its missing parts supplied by reference TRBV7-2 and TRBJ2-2, is GAGVSQSPSNKVTEKGKDVELRCDPISGHTALYWYRQSLGQGLEFLIYFQGNSAPDKSGLPSDRFSAERTGGSVSTLTIQRTQQEDSAVYLCASRRPSGRNTGELFFGEGSRLTVL.

V and J are TRBV6-5 and TRBJ2-7, with D maybe TRBD2 (6 bases). The germline CDR1 and CDR2 sequences are MNHEY and SVGAGI. V was cut by 1 base and J by 7 bases, with 20 bases left in between. The CDR3 runs to 16 residues. Here the CDR3 DNA reads TGTGCCAGCAGTTACTTGGCCGGGACTGGGACTTGGGAGCAGTACTTC. Amino acid sequence: CASSYLAGTGTWEQYF.

The chain combines TRBV4-2 with TRBJ2-3, with D possibly TRBD2 on 5 matching bases. Germline V CDR1 and CDR2: LGHNA, YNFKEQ. The CDR3 sequence is 15 residues long. Trimming took off 2 bases at V and 2 bases at J, with 11 bases between the two ends. The CDR3 nucleotides are TGTGCCAGCAGCCAAAGGGAGACCAACACAGATACGCAGTATTTT. It codes for CASSQRETNTDTQYF.